Reported below is one TCR beta chain. V was clipped by 10 bases and J by 6 bases; unmatched bases: 12. From germline, CDR1 is ENHRY and CDR2 SYGVKD. The CDR3 has 14 amino acids. Each donor (without exception) was a healthy Caucasian. These data originate in a study of identical twins. TCRdb re-analysed the 5' RACE reads in MiXCR, keeping a single row per CDR3 protein. The sample lists hundreds of thousands of distinct CDR3 sequences; around 20% were seen once. The same sample was also studied in work on T cells expressing NK-cell markers. That paper states: Eight donors were sequenced, of whom seven were HCMV-seropositive, while the remaining one was HCMV-seronegative. In several experiments, sorting was confined to alpha-beta TCR T cells through use of an anti-gamma-delta TCR antibody. Questions lingered over whether expanded NKG2C+ T cell clones were HCMV-specific.

This TCR was recovered from a woman under 30 in good health. The sequenced sample was PBMCs. The chain uses TRBV10-3 and TRBJ1-1, with TRBD1 matching 9 bases. The chain's CDR3 is CATRTGEGSAEAFF. In nucleotides, the CDR3 is TGTGCCACCCGGACAGGGGAGGGGAGTGCTGAAGCTTTCTTT.